This TCR beta chain was retrieved from a study of shared T cell receptors in the human thymus. The length of the CDR3 is 16 residues. Germline V lookup: CDR1 MNHNS, CDR2 SASEGT. Deletions cut 3 bases from V and 0 bases from J, with 14 bases between. Method: immunoSEQ multiplex PCR; TCRdb's copy keeps in-frame clones and lacks some. The sample includes hundreds of thousands of clones, about 89% of them seen just once. A further study also used this sample, focusing on human thymus T cells. According to that study: Thymus was obtained from resections taken during corrective heart surgery. Thymic and blood repertoires appeared to carry a bias in their V and J gene usage. Unrelated people showed highly overlapping thymic repertoires, related research reported.

Material: thymocytes. The sequence derives from a boy in the first two years of life with a congenital heart defect. The chain joins TRBV6-1 to TRBJ1-1; D is perhaps TRBD1 (5 bases). In DNA form, the CDR3 reads TGTGCCAGCAGTGACGGGACTAGTTTGGTGAACACTGAAGCTTTCTTT. It specifies CASSDGTSLVNTEAFF.